The subject of this entry is one T cell receptor beta chain. Antigen: not known. The assay was immunoSEQ multiplex PCR, and TCRdb's table has in-frame clones only and misses some. The sample has 200,000 to 300,000 clones; roughly 90% are singletons. The record originates from a study of Ad26.COV2.S vaccination and SARS-CoV-2 variants. Study-wide context: Donor was assigned to the Ad26.COV2.S arm of trial COV1001. Broader study findings: Reports say spike-specific CD8+ and CD4+ T cell responses covered substantial breadth after vaccination.

Germline CDR1 and CDR2: SEHNR and FQNEAQ (reference sequence). V was clipped by 5 bases and J by 1 base, with 13 bases between them. CDR3 length: 15 amino acids. Stated treatment: some 20 received Ad26.COV2.S at low or high dose, single or two shots; 5 received placebo; per-sample allocation not given. Material that was analyzed had been drawn on day 63 after the first vaccine or placebo injection. This receptor was identified in a person aged 18-60 years who received the Ad26.COV2.S COVID-19 vaccine or a placebo. The chain recombines TRBV7-9 with TRBJ2-3; the D gene could be TRBD1 or TRBD2 (6 bases each). The sample consisted of peripheral blood, taken in a trial of Ad26.COV2.S vaccine versus placebo. CDR3 DNA: TGTGCCAGCAGCCCGAGAGGGGGGCGCACAGATACGCAGTATTTT. It encodes CASSPRGGRTDTQYF.